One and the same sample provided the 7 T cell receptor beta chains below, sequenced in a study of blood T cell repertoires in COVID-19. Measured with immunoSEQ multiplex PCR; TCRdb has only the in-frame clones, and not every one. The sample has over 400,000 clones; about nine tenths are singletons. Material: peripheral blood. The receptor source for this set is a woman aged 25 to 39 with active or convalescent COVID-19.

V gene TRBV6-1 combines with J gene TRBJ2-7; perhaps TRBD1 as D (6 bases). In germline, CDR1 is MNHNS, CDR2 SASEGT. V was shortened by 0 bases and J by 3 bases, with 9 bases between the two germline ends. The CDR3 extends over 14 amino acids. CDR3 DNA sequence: TGTGCCAGCAGTGAAGCTTGGGACAACTACGAGCAGTACTTC. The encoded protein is CASSEAWDNYEQYF.

CDR3 DNA sequence: TGTGCCAGCAGCTTAAGTCGGACAGGGGGTGCTAATGAAAAACTGTTTTTT. Translation: CASSLSRTGGANEKLFF. The chain joins TRBV11-2 to TRBJ1-4; 10 positions match TRBD1. There are 17 residues in the CDR3. Germline V lookup: CDR1 SGHAT, CDR2 FQNNGV. With 2 bases clipped from V and 3 bases from J, the junction kept 6 bases outside the gene matches.

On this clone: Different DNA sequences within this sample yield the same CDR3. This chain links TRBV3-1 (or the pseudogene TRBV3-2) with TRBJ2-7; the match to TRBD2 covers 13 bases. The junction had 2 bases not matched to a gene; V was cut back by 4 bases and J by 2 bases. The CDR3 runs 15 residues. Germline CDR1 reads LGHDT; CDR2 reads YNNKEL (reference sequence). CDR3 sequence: CASSPGLAGPYEQYF. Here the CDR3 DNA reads TGTGCCAGCAGCCCGGGACTAGCGGGACCCTACGAGCAGTACTTC.

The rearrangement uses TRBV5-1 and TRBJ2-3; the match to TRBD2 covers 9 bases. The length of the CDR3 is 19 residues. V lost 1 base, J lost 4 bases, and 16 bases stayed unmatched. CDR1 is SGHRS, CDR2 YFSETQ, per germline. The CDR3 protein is CASSLRSSGGSGGSDTQYF. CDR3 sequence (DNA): TGCGCCAGCAGCTTGAGAAGCAGCGGGGGGAGTGGGGGATCAGATACGCAGTATTTT.

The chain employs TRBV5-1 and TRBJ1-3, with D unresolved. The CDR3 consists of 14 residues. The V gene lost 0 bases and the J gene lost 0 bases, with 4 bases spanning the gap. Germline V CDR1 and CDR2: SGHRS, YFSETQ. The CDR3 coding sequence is TGCGCCAGCAGCTTGGACAACTCTGGAAACACCATATATTTT. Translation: CASSLDNSGNTIYF.

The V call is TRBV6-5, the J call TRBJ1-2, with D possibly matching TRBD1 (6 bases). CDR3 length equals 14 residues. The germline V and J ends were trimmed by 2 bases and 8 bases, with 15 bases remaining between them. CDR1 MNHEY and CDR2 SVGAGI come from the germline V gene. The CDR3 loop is CASSYLSGDKGYTF. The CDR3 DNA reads TGTGCCAGCAGTTACCTATCAGGGGATAAGGGCTACACCTTC.

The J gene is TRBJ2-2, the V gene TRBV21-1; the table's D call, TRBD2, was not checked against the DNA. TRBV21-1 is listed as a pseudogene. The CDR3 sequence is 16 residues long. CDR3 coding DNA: TGTGCCAGCAGCAAAGAAAAGGGAGGGTGGACCGGGGAGCTGTTTTTT. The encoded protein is CASSKEKGGWTGELFF.